These T cell receptor beta chains were read from a single sample in a study of T cell changes during pregnancy in multiple sclerosis. Sequenced by immunoSEQ multiplex PCR; TCRdb stores in-frame clones only, minus some. The sample includes tens of thousands of clones, 85% to 95% seen only once; the top ten take approximately 2.5%. The sample in question was CD8+ T cells from peripheral blood mononuclear cells, obtained in the third trimester of pregnancy. The receptors shown here come from a female donor with multiple sclerosis, enrolled in a pregnancy study. Each CDR3 is given with its conserved first and last residue. A D gene is named only where the DNA matches it firmly. A clone size is listed for some rows: how often the clone was seen (once, few, many), or a class if it is expanded.

CDR3 DNA	CDR3 protein	D gene	V gene	J gene	clone size
TGTGCCAGCAGTGAAGCGGTGGGACAGGGCCTTTTGGACGAGCAGTACTTC	CASSEAVGQGLLDEQYF	TRBD1	TRBV6-1	TRBJ2-7	NA
TGTGCCAGCACCACAGGCCTCGGGAACACTGAAGCTTTCTTT	CASTTGLGNTEAFF	NA	TRBV2	TRBJ1-1	NA
TGTGCCACCAGCAGAGATGGAGGGGCCGGTAAGCCCCAGCATTTT	CATSRDGGAGKPQHF	NA	TRBV15	TRBJ1-5	NA
TGTGCCAGCAGCTTTTCCGGGAATTACACCGGGGAGCTGTTTTTT	CASSFSGNYTGELFF	NA	TRBV7-3	TRBJ2-2	NA
TGTGCCAGCAGCGTAGGCGGCGGGGAGCTGTTTTTT	CASSVGGGELFF	NA	TRBV9	TRBJ2-2	NA
TGTGCCAGCAGTTTTGGAATACAGGGAGCTTACGAGCAGTACTTC	CASSFGIQGAYEQYF	NA	TRBV28	TRBJ2-7	NA
TGCGCCAGCAGCTTGTGGACAGAGACAGATACGCAGTATTTT	CASSLWTETDTQYF	NA	TRBV5-1	TRBJ2-3	NA
TGTGCCAGCAGTTACCAGGGGGGACTTAGCGAGCAGTACTTC	CASSYQGGLSEQYF	NA	TRBV6-5	TRBJ2-7	NA
TGTGCCTGGACTAGCGGGATTAGCACAGATACGCAGTATTTT	CAWTSGISTDTQYF	TRBD2	TRBV30	TRBJ2-3	NA
TGTGCCAGCAGTCCCCTAGCGGGAATGGGGAGGGGAAATGAGCAGTTCTTC	CASSPLAGMGRGNEQFF	TRBD2	TRBV27	TRBJ2-1	NA
TGTGCCAGCAGCTCCACGGGGGAGACCCAGTACTTC	CASSSTGETQYF	NA	TRBV7-6	TRBJ2-5	NA
TGTGCCAGCAGCTTGGCCACGGTAATCTATGGCTACACCTTC	CASSLATVIYGYTF	NA	TRBV5-6	TRBJ1-2	NA
TGCAGCGTCCCAATGGGGAGACCCCAAGAGACCCAGTACTTC	CSVPMGRPQETQYF	NA	TRBV29-1	TRBJ2-5	NA
TGTGCCAGCAGTTTATCACAGAATAACGAGCAGTACTTC	CASSLSQNNEQYF	NA	TRBV28	TRBJ2-7	NA
TGTGCCAGCAGCAAACATCATCCCCTAGCGGGACAGGGGATCGAGCAGTACTTC	CASSKHHPLAGQGIEQYF	NA	TRBV21-1	TRBJ2-7	NA
TGTGCCAGTAGTATAGACCAAACAGGGGGTTACGAGCAGTACTTC	CASSIDQTGGYEQYF	TRBD1	TRBV19	TRBJ2-7	NA
TGTGCCAGCAGACGGAACAGGGAGAGGGGAGGAAACACCATATATTTT	CASRRNRERGGNTIYF	NA	TRBV2	TRBJ1-3	NA
TGTGCCAGCAGCTTTGGGGGGGAGTACGAGCAGTACTTC	CASSFGGEYEQYF	TRBD2	TRBV5-4	TRBJ2-7	once
TGTGCCAGTAGTATAGGCGGCGGATACTCTGGAAACACCATATATTTT	CASSIGGGYSGNTIYF	NA	TRBV19	TRBJ1-3	NA
TGTGCCAGCAGCATAAGGGGGTATGGCTACACCTTC	CASSIRGYGYTF	NA	TRBV7-2	TRBJ1-2	NA
TGCGCCAGCACCCCCCGGGGGCGGGGGGCCACCCACGAGCAGTACTTC	CASTPRGRGATHEQYF	TRBD2	TRBV23-1	TRBJ2-7	NA
TGTGCCAGCAGCCCCCGGGCGGGGGGCTCCTACGAGCAGTACTTC	CASSPRAGGSYEQYF	TRBD2	TRBV7-9	TRBJ2-7	NA
TGTGCCAGCACCAGCGGGAGGGGCGCTGCGCAGTATTTT	CASTSGRGAAQYF	TRBD2	TRBV7-8	TRBJ2-3	once
TGTGCCTCCTCGCCCCGGGACAGGCAAGCTTTCTTT	CASSPRDRQAFF	TRBD1	TRBV27	TRBJ1-1	NA
TGCAGCGTTGAAGATCTGGGGGGGAAGTTCCGCAATGAGCAGTTCTTC	CSVEDLGGKFRNEQFF	TRBD2	TRBV29-1	TRBJ2-1	NA
TGCGCCAGCAGCACACGGTGGACAGGCATGAACACTGAAGCTTTCTTT	CASSTRWTGMNTEAFF	TRBD1	TRBV5-1	TRBJ1-1	NA
TGTGCCAGTAGTATAGGCTTCGGTCCCCACGAGCAGTACTTC	CASSIGFGPHEQYF	NA	TRBV19	TRBJ2-7	NA
TGTGCCTGGAGTGGAGTAGCGCCAGTCGAGGCAGGAAACTCCTACAATGAGCAGTTCTTC	CAWSGVAPVEAGNSYNEQFF	NA	TRBV30	TRBJ2-1	NA
TGTGCCAGCTGGGGGCCTCCAGCGGGAGCTTATCCTAGCACAGATACGCAGTATTTT	CASWGPPAGAYPSTDTQYF	TRBD2	TRBV7-9	TRBJ2-3	NA
TGTGCCAGCAGTTTACGCCCGGGACAGGACAATGAGCAGTTCTTC	CASSLRPGQDNEQFF	TRBD1	TRBV28	TRBJ2-1	few
TGTGCCAGCAGTTTACCCCCCCGGGACAGGGTCGAAAGGGGATCCTACGAGCAGTACTTC	CASSLPPRDRVERGSYEQYF	TRBD1	TRBV28	TRBJ2-7	NA
TGTGCCAGCACCCTGCGCAGGGGGAGGCAGACCCAGTACTTC	CASTLRRGRQTQYF	NA	TRBV5-6	TRBJ2-5	NA
TGCGCCAGCAGCCAAGATCCTCCCGGGGGAGGTACTGAAGCTTTCTTT	CASSQDPPGGGTEAFF	NA	TRBV4-1	TRBJ1-1	NA
TGTGCAAGTCGCTTAGGGCCGAGTGACAGGGAGTGCGGAGCCTACGAGCAGTACTTC	CASRLGPSDRECGAYEQYF	NA	TRBV12-2	TRBJ2-7	NA
TGTGCCTGTAGCGGGAGTCCGCAAGAGACCCAGTACTTC	CACSGSPQETQYF	TRBD2	TRBV13	TRBJ2-5	NA
TGTGCCAGCAGTGGAGAACCGGGACTAGCGGGAGAAACATACTACGAGCAGTACTTC	CASSGEPGLAGETYYEQYF	TRBD2	TRBV6-1	TRBJ2-7	NA
TGTGCCAGCAGCGTAGAGGCTCAGCCCCTAGACGAGCAGTACTTC	CASSVEAQPLDEQYF	NA	TRBV9	TRBJ2-7	NA
TGTGCCAGCAGCTTTCCCCCCGGAGGAAGCGGGAGTAGGTCCTACAATGAGCAGTTCTTC	CASSFPPGGSGSRSYNEQFF	TRBD2	TRBV2	TRBJ2-1	NA
TGTGCCATCGGACAGGGTAAAGGGAATAGCAATCAGCCCCAGCATTTT	CAIGQGKGNSNQPQHF	TRBD1	TRBV10-3	TRBJ1-5	once
TGTGCCAGCAGCTCACCGTATGACAGGGTAGAGCAGTTCTTC	CASSSPYDRVEQFF	TRBD1	TRBV11-2	TRBJ2-1	once
TGTGCCAGCACCGCCTCGATCGGGGGTGAGCAGTTCTTC	CASTASIGGEQFF	NA	TRBV11-3	TRBJ2-1	NA
TGTGCCAGCAGTTTAGGGCCAGGGGGCTCCTACGAGCAGTACTTC	CASSLGPGGSYEQYF	TRBD1	TRBV28	TRBJ2-7	NA
TGTGCCAGCAGCTTAATGGGGGGTTCTGGCTACACCTTC	CASSLMGGSGYTF	NA	TRBV11-2	TRBJ1-2	NA
TGCGCCAGCAGCTTGGAGGGACAGGGAGATGGCTACACCTTC	CASSLEGQGDGYTF	TRBD1	TRBV5-1	TRBJ1-2	NA
TGTGCCAGCAGCTTCGGACTAGCGGGAGGGAATGAGCAGTTCTTC	CASSFGLAGGNEQFF	TRBD2	TRBV7-6	TRBJ2-1	NA
TGTGCCAGCAGCTTAGGACGGGAGTACGAGCAGTACTTC	CASSLGREYEQYF	NA	TRBV7-9	TRBJ2-7	NA